The entry that follows covers one T cell receptor beta chain sequence. Its target antigen remains unknown. No quality values exist for individual bases; no much larger clone is one base distant. On a FACSAria III, memory CD4+ T cells were FACS-sorted to over 95% purity, defined as all CD4+ cells except CD45RA+CCR7+CD95- naive cells. Healthy donor blood was obtained from blood donation centers in Switzerland. Total CD4+ T cells and monocytes were enriched by positive selection with CD4 and CD14 magnetic microbeads. Before sorting, CD8+, CD14+, CD16+, CD56+, CD19+ and CD25-bright cells were excluded. In two blood donors, total memory CD4+ T cells were sequenced directly ex vivo to assess in vivo expansion of bacteria-reactive clonotypes. Peripheral blood mononuclear cells were isolated from donor blood using Ficoll-Paque Plus. CDR1 and CDR2 are read off the germline V gene as SGDLS and YYNGEE. From the cysteine through the phenylalanine, the CDR3 covers 14 amino acids. Solely the CDR3 DNA is kept, with 42 bases framed from the first base. V is trimmed back by 4 bases and J by 9 bases, and the junction contains 5 bases that no gene match accounts for.

The data stem from a study of human CD4 T cells and Enterobacteriaceae (dated by TCRdb to 2020 to 2022). Deep-level sequencing, with a detection sensitivity of one cell in 200,000, was applied to the ex vivo total memory CD4+ samples. Genomic DNA was extracted from cell pellets with the QIAamp DNA Micro Kit, and its quantity and purity were checked by spectrophotometry. The immunoSEQ multiplex PCR assay was used to amplify TCR Vbeta CDR3 regions. Sequencing of amplicons was performed on the Illumina HiSeq platform. Retrieved sequences were 87 nucleotides long and contained the CDR3 region. Concerning the study's data processing: A clonotype was defined as a unique productive TCR Vbeta nucleotide sequence, quantified by productive template frequency from ImmunoSEQ Analyzer V3.0. Expanded clonotypes were defined by a threshold at the top 5th percentile of each frequency-ranked repertoire. Repertoire overlap was calculated as Chao-Jaccard using the R package fossil and displayed by nonmetric multidimensional scaling using the R package MASS. TCRdb obtained this table from immuneACCESS and retained in-frame rearrangements with V and J assigned. These tables miss some clones; where compared with another copy, unresolved V genes account for less than half of the shortfall, and the remainder is unexplained. V and J calls plus clone size are reproduced from that table; the DNA served to infer D and trimming. For this sample the table gives approximately 26,000 clones, of which 80% to 90% were detected only once. Over 0.9% of the sample is taken by the ten largest.

Study-wide conclusions, independent of this receptor: Reactivity of ex vivo clonotypes was inferred only by matching nucleotide sequences to CFSE-low cultures from the same donors. Ex vivo, broadly cross-reactive clonotypes appeared more expanded than specific ones, with about 55% of the 19 and 21 of 34 in the top 5%.

The sequence links TRBV9 to TRBJ1-6; TRBD1 matches 9 bases in the middle. Sequences were obtained from memory CD4+ T cells from blood. This sample's cell subset or site label indicates: total memory CD4 T cells sorted directly ex vivo, unstimulated. The receptor's source is a human donor in good health. CDR3 region: CASSRQGGISPLHF. The nucleotide sequence reads TGTGCCAGCAGCCGACAGGGGGGAATTTCACCCCTCCACTTT.